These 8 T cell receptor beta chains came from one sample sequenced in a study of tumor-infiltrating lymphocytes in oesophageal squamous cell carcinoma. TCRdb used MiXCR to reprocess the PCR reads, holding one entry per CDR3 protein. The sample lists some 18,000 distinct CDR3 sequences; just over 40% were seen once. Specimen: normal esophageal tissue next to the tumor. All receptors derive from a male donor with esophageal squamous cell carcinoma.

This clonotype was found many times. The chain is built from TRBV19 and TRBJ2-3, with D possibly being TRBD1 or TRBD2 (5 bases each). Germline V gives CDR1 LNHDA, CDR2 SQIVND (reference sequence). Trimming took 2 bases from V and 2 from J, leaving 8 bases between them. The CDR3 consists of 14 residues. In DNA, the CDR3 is TGTGCCAGTAGTATATTCGGGACCACAGATACGCAGTATTTT. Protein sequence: CASSIFGTTDTQYF.

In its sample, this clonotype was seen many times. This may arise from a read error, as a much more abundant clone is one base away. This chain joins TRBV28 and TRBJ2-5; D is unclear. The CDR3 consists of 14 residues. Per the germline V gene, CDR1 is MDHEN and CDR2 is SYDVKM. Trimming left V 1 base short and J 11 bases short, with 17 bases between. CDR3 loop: CASSLLGNYNEQYF. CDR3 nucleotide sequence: TGTGCCAGCAGTTTATTGGGGAACTACAATGAGCAGTACTTC.

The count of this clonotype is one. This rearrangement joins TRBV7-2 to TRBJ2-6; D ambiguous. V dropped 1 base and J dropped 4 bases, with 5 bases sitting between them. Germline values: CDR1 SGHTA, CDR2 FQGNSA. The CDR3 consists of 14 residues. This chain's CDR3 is CASSLGQGANVLTF. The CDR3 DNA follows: TGTGCCAGCAGCTTAGGGCAGGGGGCCAACGTCCTGACTTTC.

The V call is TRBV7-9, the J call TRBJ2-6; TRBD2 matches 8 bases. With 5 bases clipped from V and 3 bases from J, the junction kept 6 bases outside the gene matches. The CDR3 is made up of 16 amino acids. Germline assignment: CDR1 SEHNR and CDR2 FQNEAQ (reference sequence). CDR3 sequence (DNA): TGTGCCAGCAGCACGGGGGGGGCGAGTGGGGCCAACGTCCTGACTTTC. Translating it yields CASSTGGASGANVLTF.

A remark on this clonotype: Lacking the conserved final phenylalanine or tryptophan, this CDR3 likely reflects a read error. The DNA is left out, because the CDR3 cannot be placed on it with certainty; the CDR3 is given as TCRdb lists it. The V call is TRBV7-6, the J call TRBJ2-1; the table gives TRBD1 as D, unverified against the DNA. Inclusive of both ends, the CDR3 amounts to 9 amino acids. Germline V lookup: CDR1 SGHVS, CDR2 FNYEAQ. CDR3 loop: CASSFISDR.

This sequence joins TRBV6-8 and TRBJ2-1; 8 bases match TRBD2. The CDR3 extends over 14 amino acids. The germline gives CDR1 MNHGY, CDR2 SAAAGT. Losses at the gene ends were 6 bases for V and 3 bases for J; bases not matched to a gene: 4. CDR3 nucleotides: TGTGCCAGCAGGGGACTAGGTGGCTACAATGAGCAGTTCTTC. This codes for CASRGLGGYNEQFF.

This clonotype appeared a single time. The CDR3 DNA sequence: TGTGCCACCAGTGATCTCGGACAGGGGCTCGAGACCCAGTACTTC. This encodes CATSDLGQGLETQYF. V and J are TRBV24-1 and TRBJ2-3, with 9 bases that match TRBD1. The J call may be faulty, since TRBJ2-5 better matches the DNA end. Germline-derived CDR1 and CDR2 are KGHDR and SFDVKD. This CDR3 is built from 15 residues.

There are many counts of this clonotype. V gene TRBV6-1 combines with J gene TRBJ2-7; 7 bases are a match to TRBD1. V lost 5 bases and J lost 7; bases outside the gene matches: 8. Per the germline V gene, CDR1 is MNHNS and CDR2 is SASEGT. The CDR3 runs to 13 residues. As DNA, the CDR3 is TGTGCCAGCAGTACCGGACAGGCTGATGAGCAGTACTTC. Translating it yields CASSTGQADEQYF.